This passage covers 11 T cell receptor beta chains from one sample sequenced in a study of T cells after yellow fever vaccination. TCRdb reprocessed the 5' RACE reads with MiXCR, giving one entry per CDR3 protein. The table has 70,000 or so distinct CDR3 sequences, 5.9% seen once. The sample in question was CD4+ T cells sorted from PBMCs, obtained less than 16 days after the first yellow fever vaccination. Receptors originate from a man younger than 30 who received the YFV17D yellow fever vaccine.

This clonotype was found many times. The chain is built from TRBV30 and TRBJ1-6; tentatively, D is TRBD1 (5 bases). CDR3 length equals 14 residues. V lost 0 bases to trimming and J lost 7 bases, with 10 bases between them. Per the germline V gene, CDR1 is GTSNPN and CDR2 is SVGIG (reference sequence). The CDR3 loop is CAWSVKKGNSPLHF. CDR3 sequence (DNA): TGTGCCTGGAGTGTAAAAAAGGGGAATTCACCCCTCCACTTT.

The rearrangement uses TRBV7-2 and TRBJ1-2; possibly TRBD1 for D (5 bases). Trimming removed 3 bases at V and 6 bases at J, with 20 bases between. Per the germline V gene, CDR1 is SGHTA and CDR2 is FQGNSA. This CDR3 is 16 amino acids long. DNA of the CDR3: TGTGCCAGCAGCTTTGCCCAGCTATGGGGGACCGATGGCTACACCTTC. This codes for CASSFAQLWGTDGYTF.

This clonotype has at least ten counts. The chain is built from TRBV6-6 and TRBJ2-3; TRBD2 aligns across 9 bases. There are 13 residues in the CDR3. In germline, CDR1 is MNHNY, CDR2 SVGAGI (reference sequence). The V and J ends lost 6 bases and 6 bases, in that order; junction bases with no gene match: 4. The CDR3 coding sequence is TGTGCCAGCAGACGCGGGGGGGCGGATACGCAGTATTTT. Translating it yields CASRRGGADTQYF.

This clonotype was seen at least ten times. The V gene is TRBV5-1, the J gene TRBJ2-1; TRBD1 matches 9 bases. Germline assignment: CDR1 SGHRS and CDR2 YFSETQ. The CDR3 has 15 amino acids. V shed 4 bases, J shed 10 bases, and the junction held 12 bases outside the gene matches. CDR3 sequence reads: CASSTGTGWEGEQFF. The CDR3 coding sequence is TGCGCCAGCAGCACCGGGACAGGGTGGGAAGGGGAGCAGTTCTTC.

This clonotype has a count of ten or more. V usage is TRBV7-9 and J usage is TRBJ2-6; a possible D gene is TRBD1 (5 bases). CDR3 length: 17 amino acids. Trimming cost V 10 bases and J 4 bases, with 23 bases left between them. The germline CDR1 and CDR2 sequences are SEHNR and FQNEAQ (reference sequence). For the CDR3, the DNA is TGTGCCACCCCGTTGGGGCCGCTCCTGTTAGGGGCCAACGTCCTGACTTTC. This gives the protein CATPLGPLLLGANVLTF.

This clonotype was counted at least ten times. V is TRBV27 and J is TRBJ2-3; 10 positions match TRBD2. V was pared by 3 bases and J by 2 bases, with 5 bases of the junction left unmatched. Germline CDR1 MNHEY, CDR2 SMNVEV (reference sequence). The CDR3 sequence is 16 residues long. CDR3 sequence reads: CASSLAGTSATDTQYF. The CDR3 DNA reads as TGTGCCAGCAGTTTGGCCGGGACTAGCGCCACAGATACGCAGTATTTT.

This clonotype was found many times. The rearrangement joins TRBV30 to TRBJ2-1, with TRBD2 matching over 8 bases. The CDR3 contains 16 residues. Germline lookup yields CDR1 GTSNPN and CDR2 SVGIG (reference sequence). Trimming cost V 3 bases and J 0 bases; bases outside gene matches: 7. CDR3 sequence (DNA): TGTGCCTGGAGCAGACCGGGACTAGACTCCTACAATGAGCAGTTCTTC. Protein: CAWSRPGLDSYNEQFF. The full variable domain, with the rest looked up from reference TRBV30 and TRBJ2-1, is SQTIHQWPATLVQPVGSPLSLECTVEGTSNPNLYWYRQAAGRGLQLLFYSVGIGQISSEVPQNLSASRPQDRQFILSSKKLLLSDSGFYLCAWSRPGLDSYNEQFFGPGTRLTVL.

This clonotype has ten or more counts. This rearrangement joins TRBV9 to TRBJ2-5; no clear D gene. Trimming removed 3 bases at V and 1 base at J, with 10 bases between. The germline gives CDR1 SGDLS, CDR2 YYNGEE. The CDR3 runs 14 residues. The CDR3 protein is CASSGRPFQETQYF. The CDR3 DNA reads TGTGCCAGCAGCGGTAGACCCTTCCAAGAGACCCAGTACTTC.

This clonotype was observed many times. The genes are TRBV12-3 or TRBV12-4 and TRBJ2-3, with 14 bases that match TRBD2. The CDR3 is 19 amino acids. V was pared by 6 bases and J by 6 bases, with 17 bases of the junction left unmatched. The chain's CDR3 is CASRTDYVGLAGASDTQYF. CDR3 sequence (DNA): TGTGCCAGCAGGACCGATTACGTGGGACTAGCGGGGGCTTCGGATACGCAGTATTTT.

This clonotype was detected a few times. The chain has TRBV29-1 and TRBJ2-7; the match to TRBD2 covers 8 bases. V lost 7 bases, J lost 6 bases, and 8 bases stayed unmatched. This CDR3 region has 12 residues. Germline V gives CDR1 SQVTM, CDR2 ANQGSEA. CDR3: CSAGLAGGEQYV. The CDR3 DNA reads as TGCAGCGCCGGACTAGCCGGGGGCGAGCAGTACGTC.

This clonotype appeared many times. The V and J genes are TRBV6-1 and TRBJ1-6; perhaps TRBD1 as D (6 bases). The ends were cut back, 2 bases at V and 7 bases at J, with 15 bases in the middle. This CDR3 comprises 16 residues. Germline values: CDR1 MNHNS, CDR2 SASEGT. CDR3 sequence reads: CASSEQPTGLNSPLHF. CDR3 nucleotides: TGTGCCAGCAGTGAACAACCGACAGGACTAAATTCACCCCTCCACTTT.